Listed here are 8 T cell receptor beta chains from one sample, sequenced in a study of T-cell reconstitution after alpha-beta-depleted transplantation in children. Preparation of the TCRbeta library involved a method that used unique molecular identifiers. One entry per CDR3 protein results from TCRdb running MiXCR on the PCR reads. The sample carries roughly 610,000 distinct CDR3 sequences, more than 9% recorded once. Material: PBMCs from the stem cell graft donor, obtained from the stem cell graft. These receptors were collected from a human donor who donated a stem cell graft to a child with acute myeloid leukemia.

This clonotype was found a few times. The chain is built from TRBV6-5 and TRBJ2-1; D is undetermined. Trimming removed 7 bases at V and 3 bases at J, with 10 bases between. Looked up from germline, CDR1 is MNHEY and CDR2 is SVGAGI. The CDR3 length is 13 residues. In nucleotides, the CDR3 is TGTGCCAGCAAGTTGGGAAACTACAATGAGCAGTTCTTC. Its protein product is CASKLGNYNEQFF.

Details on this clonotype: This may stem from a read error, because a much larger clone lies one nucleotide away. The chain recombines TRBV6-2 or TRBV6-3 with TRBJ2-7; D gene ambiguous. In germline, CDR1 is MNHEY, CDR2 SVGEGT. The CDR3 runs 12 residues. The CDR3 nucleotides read TGTGCCAGCAGTTCCCTAGGCTACGAGCGGTACTTC. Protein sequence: CASSSLGYERYF.

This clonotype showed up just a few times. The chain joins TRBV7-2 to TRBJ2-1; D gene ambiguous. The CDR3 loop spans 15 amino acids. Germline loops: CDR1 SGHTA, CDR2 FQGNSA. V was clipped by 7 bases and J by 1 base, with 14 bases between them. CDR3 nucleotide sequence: TGTGCCAGCAAATCCATATCGAAGTCCTACAATGAGCAGTTCTTC. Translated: CASKSISKSYNEQFF.

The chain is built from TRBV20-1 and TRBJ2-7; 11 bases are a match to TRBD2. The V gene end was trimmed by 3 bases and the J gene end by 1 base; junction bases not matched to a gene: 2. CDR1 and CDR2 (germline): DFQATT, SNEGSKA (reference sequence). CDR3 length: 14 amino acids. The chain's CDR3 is CSASTSGRSYEQYF. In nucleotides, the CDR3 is TGCAGTGCTAGTACTAGCGGGAGATCCTACGAGCAGTACTTC.

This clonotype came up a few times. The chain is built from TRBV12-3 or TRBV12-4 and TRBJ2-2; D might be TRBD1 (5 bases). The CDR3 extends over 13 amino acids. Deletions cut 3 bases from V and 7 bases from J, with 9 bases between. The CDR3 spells CASSFGQGGELFF. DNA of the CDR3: TGTGCCAGCAGTTTCGGTCAGGGCGGGGAGCTGTTTTTT.

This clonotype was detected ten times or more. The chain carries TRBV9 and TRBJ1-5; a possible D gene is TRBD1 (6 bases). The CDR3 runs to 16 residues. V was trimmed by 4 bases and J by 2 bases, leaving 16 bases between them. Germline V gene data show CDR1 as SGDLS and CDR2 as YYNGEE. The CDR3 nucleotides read TGTGCCAGCAGCCGAGAGGGGGGGAAGGGCAATCAGCCCCAGCATTTT. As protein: CASSREGGKGNQPQHF. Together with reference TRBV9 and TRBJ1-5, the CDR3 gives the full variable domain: DSGVTQTPKHLITATGQRVTLRCSPRSGDLSVYWYQQSLDQGLQFLIQYYNGEERAKGNILERFSAQQFPDLHSELNLSSLELGDSALYFCASSREGGKGNQPQHFGDGTRLSIL.

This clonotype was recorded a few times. This chain's CDR3 is CAITSLSSGANVLTF. CDR3 sequence (DNA): TGTGCCATCACATCCCTGAGCTCTGGGGCCAACGTCCTGACTTTC. This chain uses TRBV10-3 with TRBJ2-6, with no clear D. Germline V gene sequence: CDR1 ENHRY, CDR2 SYGVKD. The length of the CDR3 is 15 residues. The germline V and J ends were trimmed by 7 bases and 0 bases, with 10 bases remaining between them.

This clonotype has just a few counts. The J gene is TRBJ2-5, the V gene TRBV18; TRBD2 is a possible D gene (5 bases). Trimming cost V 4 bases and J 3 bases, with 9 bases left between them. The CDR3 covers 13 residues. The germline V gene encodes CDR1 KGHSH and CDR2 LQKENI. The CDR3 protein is CASSREFEETQYF. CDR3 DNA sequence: TGTGCCAGCTCACGGGAGTTCGAAGAGACCCAGTACTTC. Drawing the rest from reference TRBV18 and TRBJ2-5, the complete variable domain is NAGVMQNPRHLVRRRGQEARLRCSPMKGHSHVYWYRQLPEEGLKFMVYLQKENIIDESGMPKERFSAEFPKEGPSILRIQQVVRGDSAAYFCASSREFEETQYFGPGTRLLVL.